This is a list of T cell receptor beta chains from one sample in a study of ipilimumab plus nivolumab after autologous stem cell transplantation. Clones were read by immunoSEQ multiplex PCR, and TCRdb kept only the in-frame ones, dropping some. The profile covers around 1,700 clones, with about 86% appearing a single time and about 14% taken by the ten largest. The specimen was PBMCs, collected in a trial of ipilimumab plus nivolumab as post-transplant consolidation. Receptor source: a female donor with multiple myeloma. The CDR3 runs from the conserved cysteine through the conserved F or W. The order of the fields is clone size, J gene, V gene, D gene, CDR3 protein, CDR3 DNA. A D gene is named only where the DNA matches it firmly. Size values are once, few and many counts, or a class for expanded clones, and some rows have none.

>NA|TRBJ1-2|TRBV7-9|TRBD1
CASSLANSGQDGYTF
TGTGCCAGCAGCTTAGCGAATTCGGGACAGGATGGCTACACCTTC
>NA|TRBJ2-1|TRBV9|TRBD1
CASGTGGYEQFF
TGTGCCAGCGGGACAGGGGGTTATGAGCAGTTCTTC
>NA|TRBJ2-1|TRBV5-1|TRBD2
CASSLVAGANEQFF
TGCGCCAGCAGCTTGGTAGCGGGAGCCAATGAGCAGTTCTTC
>NA|TRBJ1-4|TRBV28|TRBD1
CASSVETGKLFF
TGTGCCAGCAGCGTCGAGACAGGGAAACTGTTTTTT
>NA|TRBJ2-7|TRBV5-4|NA
CASSSGTPPSYEQYF
TGTGCCAGCAGCTCCGGGACTCCTCCCTCCTACGAGCAGTACTTC
>NA|TRBJ2-5|TRBV5-4|NA
CASSPQRDVRETQYF
TGTGCCAGCAGCCCGCAAAGGGATGTCAGGGAGACCCAGTACTTC
>few|TRBJ2-3|TRBV6-1|NA
CASSELGGPADTQYF
TGTGCCAGCAGTGAGTTAGGGGGACCGGCAGATACGCAGTATTTT
>few|TRBJ2-1|TRBV29-1|TRBD1
CSVERGDRGVGGQFF
TGCAGCGTTGAAAGGGGAGACAGGGGGGTAGGTGGGCAGTTCTTC
>once|TRBJ2-7|TRBV9|TRBD2
CASSVGAGTSRYEQYF
TGTGCCAGCAGCGTGGGCGCCGGGACTAGCCGCTACGAGCAGTACTTC
>NA|TRBJ2-7|TRBV18|TRBD2
CASSQRTSGSREQYF
TGTGCCAGCTCACAACGGACTAGCGGGAGTCGCGAGCAGTACTTC
>few|TRBJ1-1|TRBV7-9|TRBD1
CASSHRTGHTEAFF
TGTGCCAGCAGCCATCGGACAGGGCACACTGAAGCTTTCTTT
>NA|TRBJ2-7|TRBV25-1|TRBD2
CASGTSQYEQYF
TGTGCCAGCGGGACTAGCCAGTACGAGCAGTACTTC
>NA|TRBJ1-2|TRBV28|NA
CASSLVAGTFYGYTF
TGTGCCAGCAGTTTAGTGGCCGGGACATTCTATGGCTACACCTTC
>NA|TRBJ2-1|TRBV28|TRBD2
CASSLGLAGVNEQFF
TGTGCCAGCAGTTTGGGGCTAGCGGGAGTCAATGAGCAGTTCTTC
>NA|TRBJ1-2|TRBV5-4|NA
CASSGPQGYGYTF
TGTGCCAGCAGCGGCCCACAGGGTTATGGCTACACCTTC
>once|TRBJ2-7|TRBV9|TRBD2
CASSGTGLAGDYEQYF
TGTGCCAGCAGCGGAACGGGACTAGCGGGAGACTACGAGCAGTACTTC
>NA|TRBJ2-1|TRBV19|NA
CASSITPSSYNEQFF
TGTGCCAGTAGCATTACTCCTAGCTCCTACAATGAGCAGTTCTTC
>NA|TRBJ2-5|TRBV28|NA
CASSPPDPETQYF
TGTGCCAGCAGTCCCCCCGACCCGGAGACCCAGTACTTC
>NA|TRBJ1-4|TRBV28|TRBD1
CASSFNRGTTNEKLFF
TGTGCCAGCAGTTTCAACAGGGGTACAACTAATGAAAAACTGTTTTTT
>NA|TRBJ1-1|TRBV18|NA
CASSPGLRQDVSEAFF
TGTGCCAGCTCACCCGGCCTCAGGCAGGATGTCTCTGAAGCTTTCTTT
>NA|TRBJ1-1|TRBV5-6|TRBD1
CASSLRFAEGAGAFF
TGTGCCAGCAGCTTGCGTTTTGCCGAGGGGGCAGGAGCTTTCTTT
>NA|TRBJ1-2|TRBV2|NA
CASKQDHNSGYTF
TGTGCCAGCAAACAGGACCATAACTCTGGCTACACCTTC
>NA|TRBJ1-5|TRBV28|NA
CASSLHVGGSDQPQHF
TGTGCCAGCAGTTTACACGTAGGGGGAAGCGATCAGCCCCAGCATTTT
>NA|TRBJ1-2|TRBV5-4|NA
CASSSDGYGYTF
TGTGCCAGCAGCTCGGATGGCTATGGCTACACCTTC
>NA|TRBJ2-1|TRBV5-4|TRBD2
CASSPSGSLYNEQFF
TGTGCCAGCAGCCCCAGCGGGAGTCTCTACAATGAGCAGTTCTTC
>few|TRBJ2-7|TRBV6-6|TRBD1
CASSYAGTDYEQYF
TGTGCCAGCAGTTACGCCGGGACAGACTACGAGCAGTACTTC
>NA|TRBJ1-5|TRBV28|NA
CASSVPGNPDQPQHF
TGTGCCAGCAGTGTACCCGGGAACCCGGATCAGCCCCAGCATTTT
>NA|TRBJ2-1|TRBV7-2|NA
CASSPSRSSYNEQFF
TGTGCCAGCAGCCCAAGTCGGAGCTCCTACAATGAGCAGTTCTTC
>NA|TRBJ2-6|TRBV4-3|NA
CASSQDAEGTGANVLTF
TGCGCCAGCAGCCAAGATGCAGAGGGAACGGGGGCCAACGTCCTGACTTTC
>NA|TRBJ1-6|TRBV10-3|TRBD1
CAISGQGDSPLHF
TGTGCCATCAGTGGACAGGGGGATTCACCCCTCCACTTT
>NA|TRBJ1-6|TRBV28|TRBD1
CASSLGQDNSPLHF
TGTGCCAGCAGTCTCGGACAGGATAATTCACCCCTCCACTTT
>NA|TRBJ2-7|TRBV30|TRBD1
CAWSVVGQRSYEQYF
TGTGCCTGGAGTGTGGTGGGACAGCGGTCCTACGAGCAGTACTTC
>NA|TRBJ2-6|TRBV28|TRBD1
CATDRFSGANVLTF
TGTGCCACGGACAGGTTCTCTGGGGCCAACGTCCTGACTTTC
>few|TRBJ2-3|TRBV28|TRBD2
CASIQGAGATDTQYF
TGTGCCAGCATCCAGGGAGCGGGAGCAACAGATACGCAGTATTTT
>NA|TRBJ2-1|TRBV27|TRBD1
CASSSPGQGINEQFF
TGTGCCAGCAGTTCACCGGGACAGGGAATCAATGAGCAGTTCTTC
>NA|TRBJ2-7|TRBV9|TRBD1
CASSIGTGATYEQYF
TGTGCCAGCAGCATCGGGACAGGAGCCACCTACGAGCAGTACTTC
>NA|TRBJ2-5|TRBV6-6|NA
CASNKGRSQETQYF
TGTGCCAGCAACAAAGGTCGCAGCCAAGAGACCCAGTACTTC
>NA|TRBJ2-7|TRBV18|NA
CASSPPNLGRTPSVYEQYF
TGTGCCAGCTCACCACCTAATTTGGGGCGGACACCGAGCGTTTACGAGCAGTACTTC
>NA|TRBJ1-5|TRBV7-8|NA
CASSLTRQAAYQPQHF
TGTGCCAGCAGCTTAACAAGACAGGCGGCCTATCAGCCCCAGCATTTT
>NA|TRBJ1-2|TRBV15|NA
CATSTRTGNYGYTF
TGTGCCACCAGCACCCGGACGGGCAACTATGGCTACACCTTC
>NA|TRBJ1-3|TRBV28|NA
CASSRGVSGNTIYF
TGTGCCAGCAGTAGAGGGGTCTCTGGAAACACCATATATTTT
>NA|TRBJ2-7|TRBV29-1|NA
CSVDNGAFGEQYF
TGCAGCGTTGATAACGGGGCTTTCGGCGAGCAGTACTTC
>NA|TRBJ2-1|TRBV7-1|TRBD1
CASSLRDRGIYNEQFF
TGTGCCAGCAGCTTACGGGACAGGGGGATTTACAATGAGCAGTTCTTC
>NA|TRBJ1-2|TRBV7-9|NA
CASSLATGPLGGYTF
TGTGCCAGCAGCTTAGCGACAGGACCTTTAGGAGGCTACACCTTC
>hyperexpanded|TRBJ2-7|TRBV2|TRBD1
CASCRTGNIYEQYF
TGTGCCAGCTGTAGGACAGGGAATATCTACGAGCAGTACTTC
>NA|TRBJ2-7|TRBV11-2|TRBD1
CASRGQGGSYEQYF
TGTGCCAGCAGGGGACAGGGGGGGTCCTACGAGCAGTACTTC
>NA|TRBJ2-3|TRBV11-1|NA
CASSLRRLAPVSTDTQYF
TGTGCCAGCAGCCTCCGTCGTTTAGCGCCCGTAAGCACAGATACGCAGTATTTT
>NA|TRBJ2-3|TRBV18|NA
CASSPRALRSGSDTQYF
TGTGCCAGCTCACCACGTGCGCTCAGGTCAGGTTCAGATACGCAGTATTTT
>NA|TRBJ1-2|TRBV6-1|NA
CASSVKGGPERGYTF
TGTGCCAGCAGTGTAAAGGGTGGGCCCGAAAGAGGCTACACCTTC
>NA|TRBJ1-1|TRBV29-1|NA
CSVALDTEAFF
TGCAGCGTAGCTCTTGACACTGAAGCTTTCTTT
>NA|TRBJ1-5|TRBV28|NA
CASSYPGALNQPQHF
TGTGCCAGCAGTTACCCAGGGGCGCTCAATCAGCCCCAGCATTTT
>NA|TRBJ1-5|TRBV28|NA
CASRKKGGEANNQPQHF
TGTGCCAGCAGAAAGAAGGGGGGGGAAGCGAACAATCAGCCCCAGCATTTT
>NA|TRBJ2-1|TRBV11-3|TRBD1
CASSLAGGGQFF
TGTGCCAGCAGCTTAGCAGGGGGCGGGCAGTTCTTC
>NA|TRBJ2-5|TRBV7-3|NA
CASSLGRAGETQYF
TGTGCCAGCAGCTTGGGCAGGGCTGGGGAGACCCAGTACTTC
>NA|TRBJ2-7|TRBV28|TRBD1
CASTPGTGGRNEQYF
TGTGCCAGCACCCCCGGGACAGGGGGAAGAAACGAGCAGTACTTC
>NA|TRBJ2-3|TRBV10-3|TRBD2
CATSPTSGNTDTQYF
TGTGCCACCTCCCCGACTAGCGGAAACACAGATACGCAGTATTTT